The 21 T cell receptor beta chains below were found in one sample sequenced in a study of T cells in Graves' hyperthyroidism and ophthalmopathy. Amplification of TCR beta CDR3 regions was performed using RNA transcripts as template. HTBI primers were used for first-round RT-PCR of the TCR CDR3. TCRdb re-called the multiplex PCR reads through MiXCR, storing one row per CDR3 protein. This sample has about 360,000 distinct CDR3 sequences, with 13% found just once. Specimen: blood. These receptors came from a woman aged 18-29 years with Graves' hyperthyroidism.

This clonotype was seen repeatedly, ten times or more. V usage is TRBV28 and J usage is TRBJ1-6; D might be TRBD1 (5 bases). CDR1 MDHEN and CDR2 SYDVKM come from the germline V gene. Trimming removed 7 bases from V and 0 bases from J, with 13 bases in between. The CDR3 loop spans 16 amino acids. The CDR3 reads CASMRGLSSYNSPLHF. The CDR3 nucleotides are TGTGCCAGCATGAGGGGACTCAGCTCCTATAATTCACCCCTCCACTTT.

About this clonotype itself: One junction end does not reproduce the germline sequence, and a read error may be involved. Here the CDR3 DNA reads TGTGCCATCAGCTTTAGTGGAGAGAGGACCGGGGAGCTGTTTTTT. Protein: CAISFSGERTGELFF. The chain joins TRBV7-2 to TRBJ2-2; D is ambiguous. Germline V gene lookup returns CDR1 SGHTA and CDR2 FQGNSA. CDR3 length equals 15 residues.

The chain has TRBV5-1 and TRBJ2-1; 12 bases map to TRBD2. V lost 2 bases, J lost 5 bases, and 5 bases stayed unmatched. The CDR3 is 16 residues long. Germline CDR1 and CDR2: SGHRS and YFSETQ. The CDR3 sequence: CASSFRTSGVHNEQFF. CDR3 nucleotide sequence: TGCGCCAGCAGCTTTCGGACTAGCGGGGTTCACAATGAGCAGTTCTTC.

This clonotype was recorded at least ten times. The J gene is TRBJ2-1, the V gene TRBV10-3; 9 bases align to TRBD2. Germline CDR1 is ENHRY and CDR2 is SYGVKD. This CDR3 contains 16 residues. After removal of 3 bases from V and 5 bases from J, the junction contained 8 bases not matched to a gene. The CDR3 DNA sequence: TGTGCCATCAGTGAAAGTGGGGCTAGCGGGAACAATGAGCAGTTCTTC. Translating gives CAISESGASGNNEQFF.

The chain has TRBV4-1 and TRBJ2-3; a possible D gene is TRBD2 (5 bases). This CDR3 has 15 residues. The ends were cut back, 0 bases at V and 8 bases at J, with 15 bases in the middle. CDR1 is MGHRA and CDR2 is YSYEKL in the germline V gene. CDR3 in amino acids: CASSQDNPSGGTQYF. CDR3 nucleotide sequence: TGCGCCAGCAGCCAAGATAACCCGTCAGGAGGTACGCAGTATTTT.

Concerning this clonotype: A read error is possible here, since a much larger clone lies one base away. This sequence joins TRBV2 and TRBJ1-1; TRBD1 agrees at 8 bases. The length of the CDR3 is 14 residues. Germline CDR1 and CDR2: SNHLY and FYNNEI. Trimming removed 6 bases from V and 8 bases from J; junction bases left unmatched: 11. CDR3 bases: TGTGCCAGCAGCCCCATGACAGGGGCGAGGGAAGCTTTCTTT. Translating gives CASSPMTGAREAFF.

This chain links TRBV11-2 with TRBJ2-7; D possibly matches TRBD1 or TRBD2 (5 bases each). This CDR3 spans 13 amino acids. CDR1 is SGHAT and CDR2 is FQNNGV in the germline V gene. V was clipped by 4 bases and J by 7 bases, with 14 bases between them. For the CDR3, the DNA is TGTGCCAGCAGCTCGGGACCCACGGGGGAGCAGTACTTC. Residues: CASSSGPTGEQYF.

This clonotype has ten or more counts. V usage is TRBV7-2 and J usage is TRBJ2-5; 11 positions match TRBD1. Germline-derived CDR1 and CDR2 are SGHTA and FQGNSA. The CDR3 is 14 amino acids. The ends lost 5 bases at V and 7 bases at J; junction bases unmatched: 6. This CDR3 is CASSADRGQGTQYF. CDR3 nucleotides: TGTGCCAGCAGCGCGGACAGGGGGCAGGGGACCCAGTACTTC.

The CDR3 loop is CASRIQGNLYSNQPQHF. The CDR3 DNA follows: TGTGCCAGTAGAATACAGGGGAACCTTTATAGCAATCAGCCCCAGCATTTT. The rearrangement joins TRBV19 to TRBJ1-5, with TRBD1 matching over 7 bases. Trimming took 6 bases from V and 0 from J; bases not matched to a gene: 11. Germline V gives CDR1 LNHDA, CDR2 SQIVND (reference sequence). The CDR3 runs 17 residues. Together with reference TRBV19 and TRBJ1-5, the CDR3 gives the full variable domain: DGGITQSPKYLFRKEGQNVTLSCEQNLNHDAMYWYRQDPGQGLRLIYYSQIVNDFQKGDIAEGYSVSREKKESFPLTVTSAQKNPTAFYLCASRIQGNLYSNQPQHFGDGTRLSIL.

This clonotype was counted at least ten times. In DNA, the CDR3 is TGCAGTGCTAGATCGCGACAGGGTAATGAAAAACTGTTTTTT. Protein product: CSARSRQGNEKLFF. The chain links TRBV20-1 to TRBJ1-4, with 7 nucleotides matching TRBD1. This CDR3 comprises 14 residues. J lost 4 bases, V lost 2 bases, and 4 bases had no gene match. CDR1 and CDR2 (germline): DFQATT, SNEGSKA (reference sequence).

This clonotype was seen repeatedly, ten times or more. The V call is TRBV7-2, the J call TRBJ1-1; the D gene is possibly TRBD1 (5 bases). The CDR3 totals 13 residues. CDR1 is SGHTA and CDR2 is FQGNSA in the germline V gene. Trimming left V 4 bases short and J 2 bases short, with 8 bases between. Here the CDR3 DNA reads TGTGCCAGCAGCTCAGACAGCAACACTGAAGCTTTCTTT. This gives the protein CASSSDSNTEAFF.

This clonotype came up many times. The rearrangement uses TRBV6-2 or TRBV6-3 and TRBJ2-7, with 11 bases that match TRBD1. This CDR3 contains 16 residues. V gave up 0 bases and J gave up 6 bases; unmatched junction bases: 7. CDR1 and CDR2 from the germline V gene are MNHEY and SVGEGT. The CDR3 reads CASSYSIRTGGAEQYF. CDR3 bases: TGTGCCAGCAGTTACTCGATTCGGACAGGGGGCGCCGAGCAGTACTTC.

This clonotype was seen many times. The V and J genes are TRBV3-1 and TRBJ2-3; no firm D call. Germline CDR1 and CDR2: LGHDT and YNNKEL (reference sequence). The CDR3 is 10 residues long. Between the trimmed V and J ends, which lost 8 bases and 1 base, there was a span of 1 base. The CDR3 protein is CASGTDTQYF. DNA for the CDR3: TGTGCCAGCGGCACAGATACGCAGTATTTT.

The table lists this clonotype with many counts. CDR3 DNA sequence: TGTGCCAGCAGCCAAGCCCAGGGGTCCTACGAGCAGTACTTC. Amino acid sequence: CASSQAQGSYEQYF. The rearrangement links TRBV14 to TRBJ2-7, with a tentative D call TRBD1 (6 bases). This CDR3 is built from 14 residues. The germline V gene has CDR1 SGHDN and CDR2 FVKESK. V shed 1 base and J shed 1 base, with 8 bases lying between them.

This clonotype was picked up many times. The V gene is TRBV12-3 or TRBV12-4, the J gene TRBJ2-2, with 11 bases identical to TRBD1. The CDR3 is made up of 17 amino acids. V was pared by 6 bases and J by 3 bases, with 9 bases of the junction left unmatched. The CDR3 region has the DNA TGTGCCAGCAGCATGGACAGGGGGCGTGTGGACACCGGGGAGCTGTTTTTT. Its protein product is CASSMDRGRVDTGELFF.

This clonotype showed up many times. DNA for the CDR3: TGTGCCAGCAGTTCAGGATGGGCGCAGGGGGCTAATTCACCCCTCCACTTT. Its protein product is CASSSGWAQGANSPLHF. The V call is TRBV6-1, the J call TRBJ1-6, with 8 nucleotides matching TRBD1. The CDR3 has 17 residues. Germline CDR1 MNHNS, CDR2 SASEGT. J was trimmed by 6 bases and V by 5 bases; bases with no gene match: 12.

The chain joins TRBV2 to TRBJ2-5; D is perhaps TRBD1 (5 bases). CDR1 and CDR2 (germline): SNHLY, FYNNEI. The CDR3 runs to 16 residues. V was trimmed by 3 bases and J by 3 bases, leaving 17 bases between them. CDR3 in DNA: TGTGCCAGCAGTGATCCCGACCACAGGAATGAAGAGACCCAGTACTTC. Amino acid sequence: CASSDPDHRNEETQYF. Full variable domain (rest looked up from reference TRBV2 and TRBJ2-5): EPEVTQTPSHQVTQMGQEVILRCVPISNHLYFYWYRQILGQKVEFLVSFYNNEISEKSEIFDDQFSVERPDGSNFTLKIRSTKLEDSAMYFCASSDPDHRNEETQYFGPGTRLLVL.

At least ten counts were recorded for this clonotype. The chain has TRBV11-2 and TRBJ2-2; D may match TRBD1 or TRBD2 (5 bases each). There are 16 residues in the CDR3. Germline V gene lookup returns CDR1 SGHAT and CDR2 FQNNGV. V was cut by 7 bases and J by 6 bases, with 21 bases left in between. CDR3 loop: CASTRGRGRVAGELFF. The CDR3 DNA reads TGTGCCAGCACCCGGGGACGGGGTAGAGTGGCCGGGGAGCTGTTTTTT.

The genes are TRBV9 and TRBJ2-5, with 15 nucleotides matching TRBD2. The CDR3 totals 16 residues. From germline, CDR1 is SGDLS and CDR2 YYNGEE. V was clipped by 0 bases and J by 9 bases; unmatched bases: 6. CDR3 in amino acids: CASSVEGLAGGGAQYF. In DNA form, the CDR3 reads TGTGCCAGCAGCGTAGAGGGACTAGCGGGGGGCGGGGCCCAGTACTTC.

This clonotype has more than one count but fewer than ten. The J gene is TRBJ2-5, the V gene TRBV6-1; D possibly corresponds to TRBD2 (6 bases). Germline V gene lookup returns CDR1 MNHNS and CDR2 SASEGT. The CDR3 sequence is 17 residues long. V dropped 4 bases and J dropped 5 bases, with 23 bases sitting between them. The CDR3 reads CASSAAPWGGAPETQYF. The CDR3 DNA is TGTGCCAGCAGTGCCGCCCCATGGGGCGGGGCCCCGGAGACCCAGTACTTC.

The chain couples TRBV5-1 to TRBJ2-3; D gene uncertain. CDR1 SGHRS and CDR2 YFSETQ come from the germline V gene. The CDR3 has 16 residues. Trimming took off 0 bases at V and 2 bases at J, with 13 bases between the two ends. The CDR3 is CASSLGLGSSTDTQYF. For the CDR3, the DNA is TGCGCCAGCAGCTTGGGGTTGGGCAGTTCCACAGATACGCAGTATTTT.